Listed here are 21 T cell receptor beta chains from one sample, sequenced in a study of monozygotic twins with inflammatory bowel disease. From the 5' RACE reads, TCRdb lists one entry per CDR3 protein and no DNA. This sample's clone table lists about 160,000 distinct CDR3 sequences. Source material: blood. The receptors shown here come from a human donor with ulcerative colitis or Crohn's disease, or a healthy co-twin of an affected twin (not recorded which).

V gene TRBV12-3 or TRBV12-4 combines with J gene TRBJ1-2; TCRdb's assignment of TRBD1 cannot be checked, as there is no DNA. The CDR3 has 12 residues. CDR3 loop: CASSPGSYGYTF.

The chain has TRBV11-3 and TRBJ2-3; TCRdb gives TRBD2 as the D gene, but with no DNA this cannot be confirmed. The CDR3 length is 14 residues. CDR1 is SGHNT and CDR2 is YENEEA in the germline V gene. The CDR3: CASSRDLNTDTQYF.

V gene TRBV18 combines with J gene TRBJ1-6; there is no DNA to check the TCRdb D call of TRBD1. Germline lookup yields CDR1 KGHSH and CDR2 LQKENI. This CDR3 region has 14 residues. This CDR3 is CASSRGTDNSPLHF.

This chain joins TRBV7-2 and TRBJ2-7; TCRdb's D call of TRBD2 is untestable without DNA. The V gene's germline CDR1 is SGHTA and CDR2 FQGNSA. The CDR3 contains 16 residues. CDR3 sequence: CASSPWTSGIRYEQYF.

The gene calls are TRBV2 and TRBJ1-5; TCRdb's D call, TRBD1, is unchecked because there is no DNA. CDR3 size: 14 residues. Germline loops: CDR1 SNHLY, CDR2 FYNNEI. CDR3 sequence reads: CASSVGTVNQPQHF. Full variable domain (missing parts from reference TRBV2 and TRBJ1-5): EPEVTQTPSHQVTQMGQEVILRCVPISNHLYFYWYRQILGQKVEFLVSFYNNEISEKSEIFDDQFSVERPDGSNFTLKIRSTKLEDSAMYFCASSVGTVNQPQHFGDGTRLSIL.

This chain joins TRBV7-9 and TRBJ2-2; the TCRdb call, TRBD1, lacks DNA for checking. Germline-derived CDR1 and CDR2 are SEHNR and FQNEAQ (reference sequence). This CDR3 is built from 17 residues. This chain's CDR3 is CASSSTRDRDNTGELFF.

The V gene is TRBV10-3, the J gene TRBJ1-6; TCRdb returns TRBD1, unconfirmable since there is no DNA. This CDR3 region has 13 residues. Germline CDR1 reads ENHRY; CDR2 reads SYGVKD. Here the CDR3 reads CAIRGDGNSPLHF.

The chain combines TRBV3-1 with TRBJ1-2; TCRdb outputs TRBD1, but without DNA this stays unchecked. The CDR3 covers 14 residues. Per the germline V gene, CDR1 is LGHDT and CDR2 is YNNKEL (reference sequence). The CDR3: CASSLPGAANGYTF. Full variable domain (remainder filled in from reference TRBV3-1 and TRBJ1-2): DTAVSQTPKYLVTQMGNDKSIKCEQNLGHDTMYWYKQDSKKFLKIMFSYNNKELIINETVPNRFSPKSPDKAHLNLHINSLELGDSAVYFCASSLPGAANGYTFGSGTRLTVV.

This chain links TRBV7-6 with TRBJ1-2; the TRBD1 assignment by TCRdb is unverifiable without DNA. This CDR3 is 17 amino acids long. Germline-derived CDR1 and CDR2 are SGHVS and FNYEAQ. This CDR3 is CASSLSGPGQPNYGYIF. Supplemented by reference TRBV7-6 and TRBJ1-2, the full variable domain reads GAGVSQSPRYKVTKRGQDVALRCDPISGHVSLYWYRQALGQGPEFLTYFNYEAQQDKSGLPNDRFSAERPEGSISTLTIQRTEQRDSAMYRCASSLSGPGQPNYGYIFGSGTRLTVV.

The V and J genes are TRBV4-3 and TRBJ2-1; the TCRdb call, TRBD2, lacks DNA for checking. Germline V CDR1 and CDR2: LGHNA, YSLEER. This CDR3 is 14 amino acids long. Here the CDR3 reads CASSRSGRGNEQFF.

V and J are TRBV5-6 and TRBJ1-6. CDR1 and CDR2 from the germline V gene are SGHDT and YYEEEE. The CDR3 extends over 14 amino acids. CDR3 sequence reads: CASSLRGRVLPLHF.

This chain joins TRBV11-2 and TRBJ2-1; the TCRdb D gene call, TRBD2, has no DNA to confirm it. The CDR3 loop spans 13 amino acids. CDR1 is SGHAT, CDR2 FQNNGV, per germline. The CDR3 loop reads CASSLGEANEQFF.

The rearrangement joins TRBV5-1 to TRBJ2-7. The CDR3 consists of 13 residues. In germline, CDR1 is SGHRS, CDR2 YFSETQ. The CDR3 protein is CASSWDGSYEQYF.

J is TRBJ2-1 and V is TRBV12-3 or TRBV12-4. The CDR3 spans 16 residues. CDR3 sequence reads: CASSSFRGSSYNEQFF.

The gene calls are TRBV11-2 and TRBJ1-2; TCRdb designates TRBD1, a call that cannot be tested without DNA. The germline V gene encodes CDR1 SGHAT and CDR2 FQNNGV. The CDR3 runs to 14 residues. CDR3 residues: CASSFGTLVGGYTF.

This chain connects TRBV7-2 to TRBJ1-2; absent DNA, TCRdb's TRBD1 call cannot be checked. Germline lookup yields CDR1 SGHTA and CDR2 FQGNSA. The CDR3 spans 13 residues. CDR3 protein: CASSLQGAAPYTF.

The chain carries TRBV20-1 and TRBJ1-2; TCRdb picks TRBD1, but there is no DNA to check that call. Germline assignment: CDR1 DFQATT and CDR2 SNEGSKA (reference sequence). This CDR3 is built from 13 residues. This CDR3 reads CTSGQGFSHGYTF.

The chain uses TRBV27 and TRBJ2-7; the D call of TRBD1 rests on TCRdb alone, since no DNA is present to check it. This CDR3 has 16 amino acids. Looked up from germline, CDR1 is MNHEY and CDR2 is SMNVEV (reference sequence). The CDR3 loop reads CASSFLGGQGFYEQYF.

The rearrangement links TRBV7-9 to TRBJ1-5. The CDR3 covers 14 residues. Germline V gene sequence: CDR1 SEHNR, CDR2 FQNEAQ (reference sequence). CDR3 region: CASSSEQASQPQHF.

This chain connects TRBV10-3 to TRBJ2-7; TCRdb selects TRBD1, and the lack of DNA leaves this call unchecked. The length of the CDR3 is 14 residues. The germline V gene has CDR1 ENHRY and CDR2 SYGVKD. This chain's CDR3 is CAIKGTGPSYEQYF.

The rearrangement links TRBV19 to TRBJ1-1; checking the TCRdb D call of TRBD1 is not possible without DNA. In germline, CDR1 is LNHDA, CDR2 SQIVND (reference sequence). The CDR3 has 14 residues. CDR3 residues: CASSIGQEHEGAFF. The full variable domain, rest sourced from reference TRBV19 and TRBJ1-1, is DGGITQSPKYLFRKEGQNVTLSCEQNLNHDAMYWYRQDPGQGLRLIYYSQIVNDFQKGDIAEGYSVSREKKESFPLTVTSAQKNPTAFYLCASSIGQEHEGAFFGQGTRLTVV.